The TCR beta chain under discussion was sequenced for a study of shared clonotypes between healthy human individuals. A note on this clone: The target antigen is unknown.

V lost 5 bases to trimming and J lost 6 bases, with 16 bases between them. The length of the CDR3 is 13 residues. The germline V gene has CDR1 SQVTM and CDR2 ANQGSEA. Only CD45RO-negative cells positively selected for CCR7 counted as naive CD8 cells, so terminally differentiated effector memory CD45RA+ cells were excluded. Each of the donors was a healthy adult who was HIV-negative and had not had a recent acute infection or vaccination. Notes on the study in general: In contrast to clonotypes shared by all four donors, non-shared clonotypes had lower generation probabilities. Large depth notwithstanding, sorted-subset sequencing proved incomplete by rarefaction.

The protocol was immunoSEQ multiplex PCR, while the TCRdb copy is restricted to in-frame clones and leaves out a portion. The sample lists around 2,000,000 clones, less than 95% seen once, with more than 0.9% in the top ten. The clonotype comes from a man aged 18 to 35 in good health. J is TRBJ1-1 and V is TRBV29-1, with D possibly being TRBD1 (6 bases). The source material was naive CD8+ T cells sorted from blood. CDR3: CSVSGGESPEAFF. CDR3 DNA: TGCAGCGTTAGTGGGGGCGAGAGCCCTGAAGCTTTCTTT. Full variable domain (missing parts from reference TRBV29-1 and TRBJ1-1): SAVISQKPSRDICQRGTSLTIQCQVDSQVTMMFWYRQQPGQSLTLIATANQGSEATYESGFVIDKFPISRPNLTFSTLTVSNMSPEDSSIYLCSVSGGESPEAFFGQGTRLTVV.